These T cell receptor beta chains were read from a single sample in a study of PD-1 blockade in classical Hodgkin lymphoma. Profiling relied on immunoSEQ multiplex PCR, and the TCRdb table lists in-frame clones only, not all of them. The sample has tens of thousands of clones, 90% seen once. The sequencing here drew on peripheral blood mononuclear cells (PBMCs), taken before the fourth cycle of nivolumab. Every receptor here comes from a human donor with classical Hodgkin lymphoma. Each CDR3 is given with its conserved first and last residue. D genes are given only for firm matches. For some rows the clone size is stated as once, few or many, or as a class when expanded; others skip it.

v_gene: TRBV5-1; j_gene: TRBJ1-2; d_gene: TRBD1; abundance: -; CDR3aa: CASSAAGQGANYGYTF; CDR3nt: TGCGCCAGCAGCGCCGCGGGACAGGGGGCGAACTATGGCTACACCTTC
v_gene: TRBV6-1; j_gene: TRBJ1-5; d_gene: -; abundance: -; CDR3aa: CASISSLSEPQHF; CDR3nt: TGTGCCAGCATAAGCAGTCTATCAGAGCCCCAGCATTTT
v_gene: TRBV27; j_gene: TRBJ1-1; d_gene: -; abundance: -; CDR3aa: CASSLLGFDRKAFF; CDR3nt: TGTGCCAGCAGTCTTCTTGGGTTTGACAGGAAAGCTTTCTTT
v_gene: TRBV9; j_gene: TRBJ2-2; d_gene: -; abundance: -; CDR3aa: CASSVGAGPGELFF; CDR3nt: TGTGCCAGCAGCGTAGGGGCAGGGCCCGGGGAGCTGTTTTTT
v_gene: TRBV7-6; j_gene: TRBJ2-7; d_gene: TRBD2; abundance: -; CDR3aa: CASSYLAGGREQYF; CDR3nt: TGTGCCAGCAGCTATTTAGCGGGGGGGCGCGAGCAGTACTTC
v_gene: TRBV28; j_gene: TRBJ1-5; d_gene: -; abundance: -; CDR3aa: CASSLLGYNQPQHF; CDR3nt: TGTGCCAGCAGTTTACTAGGGTACAATCAGCCCCAGCATTTT
v_gene: TRBV7-2; j_gene: TRBJ1-6; d_gene: -; abundance: -; CDR3aa: CASSLAPPDYNSPLHF; CDR3nt: TGTGCCAGCAGCTTAGCTCCTCCAGATTATAATTCACCCCTCCACTTT
v_gene: TRBV9; j_gene: TRBJ2-3; d_gene: -; abundance: -; CDR3aa: CASSDTRTDTQYF; CDR3nt: TGTGCCAGCAGCGATACTCGGACAGATACGCAGTATTTT
v_gene: TRBV10-2; j_gene: TRBJ1-2; d_gene: -; abundance: -; CDR3aa: CASSEAGTYYGYTF; CDR3nt: TGCGCCAGCAGTGAGGCCGGGACGTACTATGGCTACACCTTC
v_gene: TRBV6-1; j_gene: TRBJ2-3; d_gene: TRBD1; abundance: once; CDR3aa: CASRGQGGTDTQYF; CDR3nt: TGTGCCAGCAGGGGACAGGGAGGGACAGATACGCAGTATTTT
v_gene: TRBV27; j_gene: TRBJ2-5; d_gene: TRBD1; abundance: -; CDR3aa: CASSSRTGGGETQYF; CDR3nt: TGTGCCAGCAGTTCACGGACAGGGGGCGGGGAGACCCAGTACTTC